This T cell receptor (beta chain) stems from a study of PD-1 blockade in classical Hodgkin lymphoma. Study-wide findings and caveats: Before treatment, complete responders showed about the same diversity as newly diagnosed patients. Exclusion removed patients who began nivolumab under 1 year after ASCT. Lower baseline TCR diversity was reported for newly diagnosed patients than for healthy donors.

The ends were cut back, 6 bases at V and 0 bases at J, with 3 bases in the middle. Germline assignment: CDR1 LNHDA and CDR2 SQIVND (reference sequence). The CDR3 has 11 amino acids. A remark on this clone: Its cognate antigen is unknown.

Clones were read by immunoSEQ multiplex PCR, and TCRdb kept only the in-frame ones, dropping some. The table has roughly 38,000 clones, about 88% seen once; the top ten hold about 5.9%. Autologous stem cell transplantation was followed by relapse in every patient, and brentuximab vedotin exposure varied. The best responses consisted of complete response, partial response or progressive disease. The receptor comes from a human donor with classical Hodgkin lymphoma. Sequences were derived from peripheral blood mononuclear cells (PBMCs), sampled before the second cycle of nivolumab. The rearrangement uses TRBV19 and TRBJ2-7; no definite D call. CDR3 nucleotides: TGTGCCAGTAGGAGCTCCTACGAGCAGTACTTC. This codes for CASRSSYEQYF.